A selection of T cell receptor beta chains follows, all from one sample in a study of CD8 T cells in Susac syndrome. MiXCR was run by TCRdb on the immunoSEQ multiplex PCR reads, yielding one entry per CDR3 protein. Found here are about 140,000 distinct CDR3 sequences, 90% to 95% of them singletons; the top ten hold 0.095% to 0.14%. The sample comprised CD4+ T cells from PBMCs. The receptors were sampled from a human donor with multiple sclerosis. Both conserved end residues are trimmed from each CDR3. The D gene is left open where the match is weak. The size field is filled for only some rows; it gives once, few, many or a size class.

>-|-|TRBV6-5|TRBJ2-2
ASTQQGTTGELF
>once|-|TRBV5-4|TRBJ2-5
ASSLLPRETQY
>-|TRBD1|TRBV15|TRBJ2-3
ATSRETGGDTQY
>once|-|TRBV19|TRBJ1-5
ASSPLVQFSNQPQH
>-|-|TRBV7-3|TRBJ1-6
ASSSGLNSPLH
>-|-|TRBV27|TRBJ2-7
ASSSPGRYEQY
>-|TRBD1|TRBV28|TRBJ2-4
ASSFQGVAKNIQY
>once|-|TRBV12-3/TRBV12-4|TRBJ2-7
ASSRNYEQY
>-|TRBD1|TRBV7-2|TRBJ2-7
ASSPQGGHYEQY
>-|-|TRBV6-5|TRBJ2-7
ASSYSRYDLRYEQY